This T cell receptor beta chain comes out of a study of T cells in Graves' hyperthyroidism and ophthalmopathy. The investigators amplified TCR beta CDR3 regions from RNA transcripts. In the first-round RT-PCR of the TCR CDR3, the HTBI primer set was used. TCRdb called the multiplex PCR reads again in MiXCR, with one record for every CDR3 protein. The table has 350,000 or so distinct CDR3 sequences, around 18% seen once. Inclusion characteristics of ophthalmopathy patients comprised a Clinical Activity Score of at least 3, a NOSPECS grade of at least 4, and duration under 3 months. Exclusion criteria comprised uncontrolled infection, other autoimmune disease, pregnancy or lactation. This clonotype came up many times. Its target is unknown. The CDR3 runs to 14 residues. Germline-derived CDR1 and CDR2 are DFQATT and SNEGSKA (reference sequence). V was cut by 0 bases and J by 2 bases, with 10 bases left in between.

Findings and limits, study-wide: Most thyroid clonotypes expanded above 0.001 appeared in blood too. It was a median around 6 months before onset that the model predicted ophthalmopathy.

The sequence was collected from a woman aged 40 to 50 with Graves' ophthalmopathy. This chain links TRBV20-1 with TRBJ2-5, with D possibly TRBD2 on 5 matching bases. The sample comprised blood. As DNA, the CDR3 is TGCAGTGCTAGAGATCCGGGGATACAAGAGACCCAGTACTTC. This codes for CSARDPGIQETQYF.